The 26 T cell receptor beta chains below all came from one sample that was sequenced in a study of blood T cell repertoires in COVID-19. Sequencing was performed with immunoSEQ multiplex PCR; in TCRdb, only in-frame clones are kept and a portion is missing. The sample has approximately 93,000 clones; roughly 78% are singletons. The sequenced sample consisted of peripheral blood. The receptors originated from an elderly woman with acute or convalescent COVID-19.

CDR3 bases: TGTGCCAGCAGCTTAGGAGCGAACATACTATCCACAGATACGCAGTATTTT. It encodes CASSLGANILSTDTQYF. This chain links TRBV7-9 with TRBJ2-3, with D unresolved. V was cut by 1 base and J by 2 bases, with 16 bases left in between. This CDR3 contains 17 residues. The germline V gene has CDR1 SEHNR and CDR2 FQNEAQ (reference sequence).

DNA for the CDR3: TGTGCCAGCACATCCGGGGGGGAGCACCGTTCCTACGAGCAGTACTTC. This sequence encodes CASTSGGEHRSYEQYF. This chain links TRBV27 with TRBJ2-7; 8 bases agree with TRBD2. Looked up from germline, CDR1 is MNHEY and CDR2 is SMNVEV (reference sequence). The CDR3 runs to 16 residues. V lost 7 bases and J lost 1; bases outside the gene matches: 12.

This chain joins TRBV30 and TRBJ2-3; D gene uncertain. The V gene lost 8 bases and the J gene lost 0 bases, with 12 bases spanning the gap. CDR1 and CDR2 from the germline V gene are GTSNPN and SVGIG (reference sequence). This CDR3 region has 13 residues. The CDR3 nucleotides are TGTGCCGCCCTGTCAGTAAGCACAGATACGCAGTATTTT. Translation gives CAALSVSTDTQYF.

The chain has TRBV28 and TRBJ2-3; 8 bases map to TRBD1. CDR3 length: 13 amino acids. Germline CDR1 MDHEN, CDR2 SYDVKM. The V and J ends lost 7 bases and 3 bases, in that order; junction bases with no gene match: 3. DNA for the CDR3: TGTGCCAGCATTGACAGGGGTACAGATACGCAGTATTTT. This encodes CASIDRGTDTQYF.

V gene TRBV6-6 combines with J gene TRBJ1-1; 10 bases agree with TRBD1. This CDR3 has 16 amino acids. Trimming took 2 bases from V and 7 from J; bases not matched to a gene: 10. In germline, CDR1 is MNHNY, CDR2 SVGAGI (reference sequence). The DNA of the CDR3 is TGTGCCAGCAGTTACCACCCTTTGGGACAGGGGAGTGAAGCTTTCTTT. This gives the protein CASSYHPLGQGSEAFF.

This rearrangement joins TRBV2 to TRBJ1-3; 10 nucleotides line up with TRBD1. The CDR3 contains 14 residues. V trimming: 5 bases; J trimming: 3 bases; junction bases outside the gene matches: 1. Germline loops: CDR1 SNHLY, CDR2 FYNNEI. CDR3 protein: CASSRTGGGNTIYF. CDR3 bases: TGTGCCAGCAGTCGGACAGGGGGTGGAAACACCATATATTTT.

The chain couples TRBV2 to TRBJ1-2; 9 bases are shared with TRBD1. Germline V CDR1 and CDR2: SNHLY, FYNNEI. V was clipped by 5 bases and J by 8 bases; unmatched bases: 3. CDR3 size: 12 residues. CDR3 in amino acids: CASSRDRDGYTF. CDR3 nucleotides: TGTGCCAGCAGTCGGGACAGGGACGGCTACACCTTC.

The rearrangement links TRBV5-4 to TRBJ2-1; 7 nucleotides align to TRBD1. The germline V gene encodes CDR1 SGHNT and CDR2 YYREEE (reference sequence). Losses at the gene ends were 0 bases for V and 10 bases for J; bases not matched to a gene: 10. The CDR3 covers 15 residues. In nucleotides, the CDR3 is TGTGCCAGCAGCTTGGGAGGGGGCGATCGGAGAGAGCAGTTCTTC. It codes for CASSLGGGDRREQFF.

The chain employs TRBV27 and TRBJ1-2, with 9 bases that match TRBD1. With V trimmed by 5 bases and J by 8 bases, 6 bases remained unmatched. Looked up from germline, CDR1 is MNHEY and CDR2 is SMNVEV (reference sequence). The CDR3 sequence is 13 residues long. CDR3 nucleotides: TGTGCCAGCAGTGAAGGGACAGGGACGGGCTACACCTTC. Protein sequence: CASSEGTGTGYTF.

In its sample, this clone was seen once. The CDR3 DNA reads TGTGCCAGTAGTAAGAACAGGGGTACTAGCACAGATACGCAGTATTTT. Its protein product is CASSKNRGTSTDTQYF. J is TRBJ2-3 and V is TRBV19; 7 positions match TRBD1. The CDR3 has 16 residues. V lost 4 bases and J lost 0; bases outside the gene matches: 7. Germline CDR1 LNHDA, CDR2 SQIVND (reference sequence).

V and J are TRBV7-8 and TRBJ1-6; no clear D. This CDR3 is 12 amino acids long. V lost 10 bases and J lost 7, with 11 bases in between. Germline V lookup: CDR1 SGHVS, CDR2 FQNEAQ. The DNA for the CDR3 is TGTGCCACTGGCGGAGCGAATTCACCCCTCCACTTT. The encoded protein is CATGGANSPLHF.

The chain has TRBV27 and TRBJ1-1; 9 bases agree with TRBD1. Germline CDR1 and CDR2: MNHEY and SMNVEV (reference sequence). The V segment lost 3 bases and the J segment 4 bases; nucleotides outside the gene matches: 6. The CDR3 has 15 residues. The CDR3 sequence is CASSFSRQGGTEAFF. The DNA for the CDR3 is TGTGCCAGCAGTTTCAGTCGACAGGGGGGCACTGAAGCTTTCTTT.

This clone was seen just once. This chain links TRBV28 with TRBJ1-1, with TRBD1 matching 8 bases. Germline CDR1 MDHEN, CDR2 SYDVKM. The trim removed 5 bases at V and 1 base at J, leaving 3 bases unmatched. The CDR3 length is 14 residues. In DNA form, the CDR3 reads TGTGCCAGCAGTGGGGACAGGCGGAACACTGAAGCTTTCTTT. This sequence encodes CASSGDRRNTEAFF.

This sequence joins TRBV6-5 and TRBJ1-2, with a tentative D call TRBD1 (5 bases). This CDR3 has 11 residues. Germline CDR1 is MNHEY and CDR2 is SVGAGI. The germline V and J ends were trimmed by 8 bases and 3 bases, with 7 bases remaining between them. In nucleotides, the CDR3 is TGTGCCAGCGGGGGGTACTATGGCTACACCTTC. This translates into CASGGYYGYTF.

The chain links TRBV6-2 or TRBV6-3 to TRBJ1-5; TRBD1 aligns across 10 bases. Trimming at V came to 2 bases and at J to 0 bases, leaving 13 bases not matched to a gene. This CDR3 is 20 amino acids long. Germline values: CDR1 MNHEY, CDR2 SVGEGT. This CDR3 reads CASSYDFRDRGWDSNQPQHF. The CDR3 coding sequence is TGTGCCAGCAGTTACGACTTCCGGGACAGGGGCTGGGATAGCAATCAGCCCCAGCATTTT.

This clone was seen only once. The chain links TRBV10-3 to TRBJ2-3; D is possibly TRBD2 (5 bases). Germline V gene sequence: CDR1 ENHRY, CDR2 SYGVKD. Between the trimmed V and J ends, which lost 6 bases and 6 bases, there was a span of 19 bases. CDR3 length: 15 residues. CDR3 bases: TGTGCCATCAGGAGGGAAACGGGGATTCCGGATACGCAGTATTTT. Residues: CAIRRETGIPDTQYF.

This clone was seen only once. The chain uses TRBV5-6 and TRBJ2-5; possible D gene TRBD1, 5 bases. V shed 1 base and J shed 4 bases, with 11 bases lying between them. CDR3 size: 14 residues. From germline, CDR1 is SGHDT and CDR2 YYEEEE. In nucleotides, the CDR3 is TGTGCCAGCAGCTTGACCGGTGGGGCAGAGACCCAGTACTTC. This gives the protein CASSLTGGAETQYF.

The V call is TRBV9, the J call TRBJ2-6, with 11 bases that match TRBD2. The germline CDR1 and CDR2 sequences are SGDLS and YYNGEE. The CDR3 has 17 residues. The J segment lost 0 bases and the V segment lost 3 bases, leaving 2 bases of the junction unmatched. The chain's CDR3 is CASSALAGDSGANVLTF. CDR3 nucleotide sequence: TGTGCCAGCAGCGCACTAGCGGGGGACTCTGGGGCCAACGTCCTGACTTTC.

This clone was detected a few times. The CDR3 sequence is CASSLTFRSGYTF. CDR3 DNA sequence: TGTGCCAGCAGCTTAACATTTCGAAGTGGCTACACCTTC. The chain combines TRBV7-2 with TRBJ1-2; D is undetermined. This CDR3 has 13 amino acids. From germline, CDR1 is SGHTA and CDR2 FQGNSA. The V end was cut by 2 bases, the J end by 7 bases, with 11 bases between.

DNA for the CDR3: TGTGCCAGTAGTGCTAGGGAGGATGAGCAGTTCTTC. It translates to CASSAREDEQFF. The rearrangement links TRBV19 to TRBJ2-1, with D possibly being TRBD2 (6 bases). The CDR3 consists of 12 residues. The germline CDR1 and CDR2 sequences are LNHDA and SQIVND (reference sequence). V lost 5 bases and J lost 8, with 10 bases in between.

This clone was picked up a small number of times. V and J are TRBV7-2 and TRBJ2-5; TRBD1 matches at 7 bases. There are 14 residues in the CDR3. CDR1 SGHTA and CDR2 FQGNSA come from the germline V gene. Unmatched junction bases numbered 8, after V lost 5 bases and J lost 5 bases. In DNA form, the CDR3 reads TGTGCCAGCAGCCCCCAGGGGGAAGGGGAGACCCAGTACTTC. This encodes CASSPQGEGETQYF.

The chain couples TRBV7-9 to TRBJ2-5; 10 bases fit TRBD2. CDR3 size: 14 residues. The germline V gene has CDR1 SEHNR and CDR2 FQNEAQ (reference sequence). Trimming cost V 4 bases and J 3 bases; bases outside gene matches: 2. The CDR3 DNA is TGTGCCAGCAGCTATAGCGGGGGGAAAGAGACCCAGTACTTC. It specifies CASSYSGGKETQYF.

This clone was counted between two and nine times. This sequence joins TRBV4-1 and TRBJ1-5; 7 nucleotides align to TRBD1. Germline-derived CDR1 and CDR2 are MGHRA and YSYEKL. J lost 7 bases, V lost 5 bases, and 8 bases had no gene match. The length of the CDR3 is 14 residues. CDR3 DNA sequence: TGCGCCAGCAGCGGACGGACAGGAGGGCAGCCCCAGCATTTT. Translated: CASSGRTGGQPQHF.

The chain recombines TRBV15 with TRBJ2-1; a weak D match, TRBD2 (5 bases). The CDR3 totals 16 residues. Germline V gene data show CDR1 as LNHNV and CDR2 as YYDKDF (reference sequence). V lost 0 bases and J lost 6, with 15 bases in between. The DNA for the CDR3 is TGTGCCACCAGCAGAGATGTGGACCCTCGGGGCAATGAGCAGTTCTTC. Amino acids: CATSRDVDPRGNEQFF.

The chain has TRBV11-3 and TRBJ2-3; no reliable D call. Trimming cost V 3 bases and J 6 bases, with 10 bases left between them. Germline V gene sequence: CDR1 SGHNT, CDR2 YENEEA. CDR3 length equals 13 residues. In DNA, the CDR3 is TGTGCCAGCAGCTTGGCAGGAATGGATACGCAGTATTTT. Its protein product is CASSLAGMDTQYF.

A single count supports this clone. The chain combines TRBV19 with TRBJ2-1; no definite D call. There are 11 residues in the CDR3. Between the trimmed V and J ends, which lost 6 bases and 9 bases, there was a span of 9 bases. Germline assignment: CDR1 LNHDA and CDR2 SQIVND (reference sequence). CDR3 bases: TGTGCCAGTAGCTATTTCTCTGAGCAGTTCTTC. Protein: CASSYFSEQFF.